The next 30 T cell receptor beta chains were all read from a single sample in a study of T cells after yellow fever vaccination (dated by TCRdb to between 2019 and 2020). Library creation used 5' RACE. TCRdb shows the sequencer as Illumina NovaSeq 6000. TCRdb reworked the public reads: Q25 trimming with fastp, MiXCR clone assembly, productive beta chains retained. Rows are unified per CDR3 protein, each entry keeping the most common DNA and genes. The sample has 25,000 or so distinct CDR3 sequences on record, 4.5% of them singletons. The ten largest clonotypes hold roughly two fifths of the sample. Per the publication, the treatment or condition label means: live attenuated yellow fever vaccine strain. The sequencing here drew on PBMCs, either bulk or a sorted T-cell subset (CD4+, CD8+, memory, or dextramer-sorted; not recorded which), taken on the day of the yellow fever booster vaccination. All receptors derive from a man between 18 and 29 years old who received the YFV17D yellow fever vaccine.

This clonotype was seen ten or more times. This chain links TRBV20-1 with TRBJ2-7, with 11 bases aligning to TRBD2. The CDR3 runs 11 residues. Germline V CDR1 and CDR2: DFQATT, SNEGSKA (reference sequence). The CDR3 coding sequence is TGCAGAGGACTAGCGGGCTACGAGCAGTACTTC. Translated, it gives CRGLAGYEQYF.

Remarks on this clonotype: Possible read error: a much larger clone is one base away. This chain uses TRBV9 with TRBJ2-5, with D hard to call. The CDR3 runs to 13 residues. Germline CDR1 and CDR2: SGDLS and YYNGEE. V was cut by 0 bases and J by 5 bases, with 8 bases left in between. The CDR3 reads CASSVGAEETQYF. Here the CDR3 DNA reads TGTGCCAGCAGCGTAGGGGCCGAGGAGACCCAGTACTTC.

In this sample, this clonotype turned up many times. The chain recombines TRBV12-3 or TRBV12-4 with TRBJ2-2; 9 bases match TRBD2. With 6 bases clipped from V and 1 base from J, the junction kept 0 bases outside the gene matches. This CDR3 region has 14 residues. The CDR3 DNA reads as TGTGCCAGCAGACTAGCGGGGAACACCGGGGAGCTGTTTTTT. This gives the protein CASRLAGNTGELFF.

This clonotype was seen a handful of times. The rearrangement links TRBV2 to TRBJ1-2, with D hard to call. The CDR3 spans 15 residues. CDR1 SNHLY and CDR2 FYNNEI come from the germline V gene. V was clipped by 0 bases and J by 8 bases, with 16 bases between them. The CDR3 loop is CASSEAQASYLGYTF. CDR3 DNA: TGTGCCAGCAGTGAAGCGCAGGCGAGTTACCTAGGCTACACCTTC.

The sample holds a few counts of this clonotype. V gene TRBV27 combines with J gene TRBJ2-6, with a tentative D call TRBD2 (6 bases). This CDR3 contains 14 residues. CDR1 is MNHEY and CDR2 is SMNVEV in the germline V gene (reference sequence). The V end was cut by 9 bases, the J end by 4 bases, with 13 bases between. The CDR3 DNA is TGTGCCAGTCGATCGGAGGGAGGGGCCAACGTCCTGACTTTC. This sequence encodes CASRSEGGANVLTF. Complete variable domain (other parts from reference TRBV27 and TRBJ2-6): EAQVTQNPRYLITVTGKKLTVTCSQNMNHEYMSWYRQDPGLGLRQIYYSMNVEVTDKGDVPEGYKVSRKEKRNFPLILESPSPNQTSLYFCASRSEGGANVLTFGAGSRLTVL.

Many counts were recorded for this clonotype. This CDR3 reads CASSEAGGAPDTQYF. The CDR3 nucleotides are TGTGCCAGCAGTGAAGCAGGGGGCGCCCCAGATACGCAGTATTTT. The chain recombines TRBV6-4 with TRBJ2-3, with 8 positions matching TRBD1. Trimming removed 3 bases from V and 4 bases from J; junction bases left unmatched: 6. The CDR3 has 15 amino acids. Germline CDR1 is MRHNA and CDR2 is SNTAGT.

This clonotype was observed at least ten times. This chain joins TRBV6-5 and TRBJ1-5; the match to TRBD1 covers 7 bases. CDR3 length: 16 amino acids. Germline assignment: CDR1 MNHEY and CDR2 SVGAGI. The V gene end was trimmed by 5 bases and the J gene end by 3 bases; junction bases not matched to a gene: 10. The CDR3 nucleotides are TGTGCCAGCAGTGTGACCGGGACAGTGGCCAATCAGCCCCAGCATTTT. It specifies CASSVTGTVANQPQHF.

Note on this clonotype: Possible read error: a much larger clone is one base away. The genes are TRBV7-2 and TRBJ2-3, with TRBD1 matching over 7 bases. Germline CDR1 SGHTA, CDR2 FQGNSA. This CDR3 spans 14 amino acids. Losses at the gene ends were 6 bases for V and 0 bases for J; bases not matched to a gene: 3. CDR3 loop: CASSRQGSTDTQYF. The CDR3 nucleotides read TGTGCCAGCAGTCGACAGGGTAGCACAGATACGCAGTATTTT.

The chain recombines TRBV28 with TRBJ2-7, with D tentatively TRBD1 (6 bases). Deletions cut 7 bases from V and 4 bases from J, with 11 bases between. Germline CDR1 and CDR2: MDHEN and SYDVKM. There are 12 residues in the CDR3. The CDR3 DNA follows: TGTGCCAGCACTGGGGGCAGTTACGAGCAGTACGTC. Translated: CASTGGSYEQYV.

This chain connects TRBV7-2 to TRBJ2-3; 7 bases are shared with TRBD1. This CDR3 spans 14 amino acids. V shed 2 bases and J 6 bases; nucleotides not matched to a gene: 5. Germline V gives CDR1 SGHTA, CDR2 FQGNSA. CDR3 sequence (DNA): TGTGCCAGCAGCTTATCTGCCAGGGGGGATACGCAGTATTTT. As protein: CASSLSARGDTQYF.

This clonotype has a count of ten or more. The genes are TRBV7-3 and TRBJ1-1, with 7 bases fitting TRBD1. Trimming cost V 5 bases and J 0 bases; bases outside gene matches: 6. CDR3 length: 15 residues. Germline CDR1 reads SGHTA; CDR2 reads FQGTGA. The CDR3: CASSRGGLLNTEAFF. CDR3 nucleotide sequence: TGTGCCAGCAGCCGAGGGGGCCTTTTGAACACTGAAGCTTTCTTT.

This clonotype has at least ten counts. The chain recombines TRBV4-3 with TRBJ2-4; a weak D match, TRBD1 (6 bases). Looked up from germline, CDR1 is LGHNA and CDR2 is YSLEER. The CDR3 is 14 amino acids. With 0 bases removed from V and 8 bases from J, the gap between germline ends came to 11 bases. CDR3 sequence: CASSQDPRGDIQYF. CDR3 bases: TGCGCCAGCAGCCAAGATCCCAGGGGAGACATTCAGTACTTC.

The chain combines TRBV5-5 with TRBJ2-1; D perhaps matches TRBD2 (6 bases). V was pared by 4 bases and J by 9 bases, with 20 bases between. The CDR3 consists of 15 residues. Germline CDR1 is SGHKS and CDR2 is YYEKEE (reference sequence). The CDR3 sequence is CASSPLGGLVSEQFF. Written as DNA, the CDR3 is TGTGCCAGCAGCCCGCTGGGGGGTCTCGTGAGTGAGCAGTTCTTC.

This clonotype was observed many times. The chain employs TRBV12-3 or TRBV12-4 and TRBJ2-7, with a tentative D call TRBD1 (6 bases). The CDR3 length is 13 residues. V was pared by 6 bases and J by 5 bases, with 14 bases between. CDR3 sequence: CASSNRAWNEQYF. CDR3 sequence (DNA): TGTGCCAGCAGCAACAGGGCGTGGAACGAGCAGTACTTC.

This clonotype was counted ten times or more. This chain uses TRBV24-1 with TRBJ2-2; D may match TRBD1 or TRBD2 (6 bases each). Per germline, CDR1 KGHDR and CDR2 SFDVKD. This CDR3 comprises 17 residues. V lost 5 bases to trimming and J lost 0 bases, with 15 bases between them. This chain's CDR3 is CATSGSRGGPNTGELFF. CDR3 sequence (DNA): TGTGCCACCAGTGGCTCGAGAGGGGGGCCGAACACCGGGGAGCTGTTTTTT.

In its sample, this clonotype was seen many times. The genes are TRBV3-1 and TRBJ2-1, with 9 bases aligning to TRBD2. The junction had 6 bases not matched to a gene; V was cut back by 7 bases and J by 5 bases. CDR1 is LGHDT and CDR2 is YNNKEL in the germline V gene (reference sequence). The CDR3 loop spans 14 amino acids. The DNA of the CDR3 is TGTGCCAGCAAAGCGGGGGGAGGCAACAATGAGCAGTTCTTC. Amino acid sequence: CASKAGGGNNEQFF.

There are many counts of this clonotype. The chain recombines TRBV6-2 or TRBV6-3 with TRBJ2-4, with D maybe TRBD2 (5 bases). This CDR3 has 14 amino acids. The V gene lost 7 bases and the J gene lost 4 bases, with 14 bases spanning the gap. The germline gives CDR1 MNHEY, CDR2 SVGEGT. The CDR3 region has the DNA TGTGCCAGCAAAAGCGGACCCGTAAAAAACATTCAGTACTTC. Translation gives CASKSGPVKNIQYF.

The sample holds many counts of this clonotype. J is TRBJ2-1 and V is TRBV12-3 or TRBV12-4, with TRBD2 identical over 8 bases. Losses at the gene ends were 5 bases for V and 9 bases for J; bases not matched to a gene: 3. The CDR3 is 12 amino acids. CDR3 DNA sequence: TGTGCCAGCAGTGGACTAGCATTTGAGCAGTTCTTC. As protein: CASSGLAFEQFF.

In its sample, this clonotype was seen many times. The V call is TRBV10-3, the J call TRBJ2-7; TRBD2 matches 8 bases. V was clipped by 1 base and J by 5 bases; unmatched bases: 7. The germline V gene encodes CDR1 ENHRY and CDR2 SYGVKD. The CDR3 extends over 15 amino acids. As DNA, the CDR3 is TGTGCCATCAGTGAGTGGGGCGGGGGGCCGCACGAGCAGTACTTC. It encodes CAISEWGGGPHEQYF.

This clonotype has just a few counts. The V call is TRBV12-3 or TRBV12-4, the J call TRBJ2-5; tentatively, D is TRBD2 (6 bases). The CDR3 is 16 residues long. Between the trimmed V and J ends, which lost 6 bases and 5 bases, there was a span of 22 bases. CDR3 region: CASRRRGGLTEETQYF. Here the CDR3 DNA reads TGTGCCAGCAGAAGGCGGGGCGGACTAACGGAGGAGACCCAGTACTTC.

The sample holds many counts of this clonotype. This chain links TRBV7-9 with TRBJ1-6; a weak D match, TRBD1 (5 bases). The germline V and J ends were trimmed by 3 bases and 0 bases, with 18 bases remaining between them. CDR3 size: 19 residues. In germline, CDR1 is SEHNR, CDR2 FQNEAQ (reference sequence). CDR3 protein: CASSLSTVLRSSYNSPLHF. DNA for the CDR3: TGTGCCAGCAGCTTGTCGACAGTTCTTCGGAGCTCCTATAATTCACCCCTCCACTTT.

This clonotype was seen at least ten times. V and J are TRBV5-1 and TRBJ2-1, with 11 bases aligning to TRBD2. The V and J ends lost 3 bases and 0 bases, in that order; junction bases with no gene match: 2. The CDR3 is 16 residues long. Germline assignment: CDR1 SGHRS and CDR2 YFSETQ. CDR3 protein: CASSSGLADSYNEQFF. The DNA for the CDR3 is TGCGCCAGCAGCTCGGGACTAGCGGACTCCTACAATGAGCAGTTCTTC. The full variable domain, its missing parts supplied by reference TRBV5-1 and TRBJ2-1, is KAGVTQTPRYLIKTRGQQVTLSCSPISGHRSVSWYQQTPGQGLQFLFEYFSETQRNKGNFPGRFSGRQFSNSRSEMNVSTLELGDSALYLCASSSGLADSYNEQFFGPGTRLTVL.

This clonotype was counted at least ten times. The chain has TRBV7-9 and TRBJ1-3; D unclear. Germline V gene sequence: CDR1 SEHNR, CDR2 FQNEAQ (reference sequence). Trimming cost V 2 bases and J 0 bases, with 8 bases left between them. This CDR3 spans 15 amino acids. The CDR3 is CASSLNLRSGNTIYF. The CDR3 nucleotides read TGTGCCAGCAGCTTAAACCTTCGCTCTGGAAACACCATATATTTT. Full variable domain (rest looked up from reference TRBV7-9 and TRBJ1-3): DTGVSQNPRHKITKRGQNVTFRCDPISEHNRLYWYRQTLGQGPEFLTYFQNEAQLEKSRLLSDRFSAERPKGSFSTLEIQRTEQGDSAMYLCASSLNLRSGNTIYFGEGSWLTVV.

There are many counts of this clonotype. The chain has TRBV6-4 and TRBJ2-1; 12 bases agree with TRBD2. The CDR3 is 15 residues long. The V and J ends lost 6 bases and 3 bases, in that order; junction bases with no gene match: 3. Looked up from germline, CDR1 is MRHNA and CDR2 is SNTAGT. CDR3 region: CASSPTSGGYNEQFF. CDR3 nucleotide sequence: TGTGCCAGCAGCCCGACTAGCGGGGGCTACAATGAGCAGTTCTTC.

This clonotype was picked up many times. The chain recombines TRBV7-9 with TRBJ1-2; D remains ambiguous. Germline assignment: CDR1 SEHNR and CDR2 FQNEAQ (reference sequence). This CDR3 contains 13 residues. Trimming cost V 5 bases and J 1 base, with 8 bases left between them. The CDR3 sequence is CASSLTDNYGYTF. The CDR3 nucleotides are TGTGCCAGCAGCCTTACGGATAACTATGGCTACACCTTC.

This clonotype was seen more than once but under ten times. The CDR3 sequence: CASSPGSGGAGDTQYF. The DNA of the CDR3 is TGTGCCAGCAGCCCCGGTAGCGGGGGGGCCGGAGATACGCAGTATTTT. The rearrangement uses TRBV2 and TRBJ2-3, with TRBD2 identical over 11 bases. Germline lookup yields CDR1 SNHLY and CDR2 FYNNEI. V shed 6 bases, J shed 5 bases, and the junction held 10 bases outside the gene matches. The CDR3 runs to 16 residues.

This clonotype was recorded at least ten times. The chain couples TRBV6-4 to TRBJ2-3, with 10 nucleotides matching TRBD1. Germline V gives CDR1 MRHNA, CDR2 SNTAGT. The CDR3 is made up of 15 amino acids. After removal of 3 bases from V and 1 base from J, the junction contained 1 base not matched to a gene. The CDR3 sequence: CASSEGTGGTDTQYF. CDR3 DNA: TGTGCCAGCAGTGAGGGGACAGGGGGCACAGATACGCAGTATTTT.

This clonotype came up many times. The V call is TRBV5-5, the J call TRBJ1-1; a possible D gene is TRBD1 (6 bases). Germline CDR1 is SGHKS and CDR2 is YYEKEE (reference sequence). The V end was cut by 4 bases, the J end by 4 bases, with 8 bases between. This CDR3 contains 12 residues. In DNA form, the CDR3 reads TGTGCCAGCAGCGTCAGGGGCACTGAAGCTTTCTTT. Translation: CASSVRGTEAFF.

This clonotype was recorded many times. The rearrangement links TRBV10-3 to TRBJ2-3; D possibly matches TRBD1 or TRBD2 (5 bases each). Germline loops: CDR1 ENHRY, CDR2 SYGVKD. Trimming shortened V by 7 bases and J by 4 bases, and 9 bases separated the two germline ends. The CDR3 loop spans 12 amino acids. CDR3 loop: CAIMGVADTQYF. CDR3 DNA sequence: TGTGCCATCATGGGGGTTGCAGATACGCAGTATTTT.

This clonotype was counted between two and nine times. The gene calls are TRBV7-7 and TRBJ1-6; D may be TRBD1 (5 bases). This CDR3 has 15 residues. V was trimmed by 4 bases and J by 6 bases, leaving 13 bases between them. Germline V gene data show CDR1 as SSHAT and CDR2 as FNYEAQ (reference sequence). The CDR3 DNA sequence: TGTGCCAGCAGCTATCAGGGACTGATTAATTCACCCCTCCACTTT. Protein sequence: CASSYQGLINSPLHF.